One and the same sample provided the 22 T cell receptor beta chains below, sequenced in a study of beta chain features in type 1 diabetes. Study-level findings and limits: All four CD4+ subsets of Type 1 diabetes patients contained TCRB CDR3s that were moderately but significantly shorter.

Their target antigens are unknown. TCRB transcripts that were expressed got sequenced, as all of the isolated RNA had been reverse transcribed. The table came from immunoSEQ multiplex PCR; TCRdb's copy has only in-frame clones and leaves some out. The data show some 240,000 clones, around 16% seen once. Sequenced material: naive CD4+ T cells from blood. All receptors come from a man aged 25-45 years with type 1 diabetes.

This sequence joins TRBV29-1 and TRBJ2-7; D is possibly TRBD1 (6 bases). The V gene lost 5 bases and the J gene lost 4 bases, with 21 bases spanning the gap. The CDR3 sequence is 15 residues long. Per the germline V gene, CDR1 is SQVTM and CDR2 is ANQGSEA. The CDR3 DNA sequence: TGCAGCGTTCAAACAGGGAGTGGAACGGTTTACGAGCAGTACTTC. It encodes CSVQTGSGTVYEQYF.

V and J are TRBV5-1 and TRBJ2-7, with a weak D call TRBD2 (6 bases). Germline V gene lookup returns CDR1 SGHRS and CDR2 YFSETQ. This CDR3 has 14 residues. V was cut by 5 bases and J by 4 bases, with 16 bases left in between. CDR3 sequence (DNA): TGCGCCAGCAGACTCGACCGGGGACTTTACGAGCAGTACTTC. Translated: CASRLDRGLYEQYF.

The chain has TRBV7-9 and TRBJ2-1, with D tentatively TRBD1 (6 bases). The CDR3 runs to 15 residues. Trimming shortened V by 2 bases and J by 7 bases, and 15 bases separated the two germline ends. The V gene's germline CDR1 is SEHNR and CDR2 FQNEAQ (reference sequence). The CDR3 DNA is TGTGCCAGCAGCTTAAAGGCAGGGGCGGCGAATGAGCAGTTCTTC. Its translation: CASSLKAGAANEQFF. The variable domain in full, completed from reference TRBV7-9 and TRBJ2-1, reads DTGVSQNPRHKITKRGQNVTFRCDPISEHNRLYWYRQTLGQGPEFLTYFQNEAQLEKSRLLSDRFSAERPKGSFSTLEIQRTEQGDSAMYLCASSLKAGAANEQFFGPGTRLTVL.

The V call is TRBV4-1, the J call TRBJ2-5; D call uncertain. V lost 1 base and J 1 base, leaving 4 bases between the germline ends. The CDR3 extends over 13 amino acids. CDR1 is MGHRA and CDR2 is YSYEKL in the germline V gene. CDR3 residues: CASSQVLQETQYF. CDR3 DNA: TGCGCCAGCAGCCAAGTCCTCCAAGAGACCCAGTACTTC.

This clone was counted between two and nine times. The CDR3 is CSVQWASEQPQHF. CDR3 DNA sequence: TGCAGCGTTCAATGGGCTTCCGAACAGCCCCAGCATTTT. The chain couples TRBV29-1 to TRBJ1-5; D unclear. The CDR3 totals 13 residues. Trimming cost V 5 bases and J 7 bases, with 15 bases left between them. Germline CDR1 SQVTM, CDR2 ANQGSEA.

This clone was detected a few times. The V call is TRBV10-3, the J call TRBJ2-7; TRBD1 agrees at 9 bases. CDR3 length equals 15 residues. V shed 6 bases and J 6 bases; nucleotides not matched to a gene: 12. The germline V gene has CDR1 ENHRY and CDR2 SYGVKD. This CDR3 reads CAISAGTGISVEQYF. The CDR3 DNA is TGTGCCATCAGCGCCGGGACAGGGATTTCGGTCGAGCAGTACTTC.

In its sample, this clone was seen a few times. DNA of the CDR3: TGTGCCAGCAGCCCAGATACAGGGGAGACTGAAGCTTTCTTT. Translation: CASSPDTGETEAFF. The chain has TRBV7-9 and TRBJ1-1, with 7 bases identical to TRBD1. CDR3 length equals 14 residues. Germline CDR1 reads SEHNR; CDR2 reads FQNEAQ (reference sequence). V lost 5 bases, J lost 5 bases, and 8 bases stayed unmatched.

In this sample, this clone turned up a few times. This chain joins TRBV9 and TRBJ2-3; D unresolved. The germline gives CDR1 SGDLS, CDR2 YYNGEE. Trimming took off 0 bases at V and 1 base at J, with 9 bases between the two ends. The CDR3 spans 15 residues. Here the CDR3 reads CASSVDGTGTDTQYF. CDR3 DNA: TGTGCCAGCAGCGTAGATGGCACAGGCACAGATACGCAGTATTTT.

This clone turned up a few times. V usage is TRBV28 and J usage is TRBJ2-3; a possible D gene is TRBD2 (6 bases). V dropped 7 bases and J dropped 1 base, with 15 bases sitting between them. There are 15 residues in the CDR3. Germline assignment: CDR1 MDHEN and CDR2 SYDVKM. The CDR3 loop is CASTRGGAGTDTQYF. Written as DNA, the CDR3 is TGTGCCAGCACCCGAGGAGGGGCTGGCACAGATACGCAGTATTTT.

This chain links TRBV5-1 with TRBJ2-3; the D is unclear. CDR1 and CDR2 from the germline V gene are SGHRS and YFSETQ. CDR3 length: 14 residues. Trimming took off 4 bases at V and 2 bases at J, with 11 bases between the two ends. The CDR3 DNA sequence: TGCGCCAGCAGCGTTGACAAACCCACAGATACGCAGTATTTT. Translated, it gives CASSVDKPTDTQYF.

V gene TRBV5-1 combines with J gene TRBJ2-1; 14 positions match TRBD2. CDR1 is SGHRS, CDR2 YFSETQ, per germline. J lost 7 bases, V lost 2 bases, and 5 bases had no gene match. CDR3 length: 16 amino acids. The CDR3: CASSLPGLAGANEQFF. The DNA for the CDR3 is TGCGCCAGCAGCTTACCGGGACTAGCGGGAGCAAATGAGCAGTTCTTC.

The chain recombines TRBV9 with TRBJ2-3; TRBD1 might be the D (5 bases). The CDR3 has 14 residues. V lost 5 bases to trimming and J lost 3 bases, with 13 bases between them. Per the germline V gene, CDR1 is SGDLS and CDR2 is YYNGEE. CDR3 sequence reads: CASRSGQSTDTQYF. CDR3 DNA: TGTGCCAGCAGGTCAGGGCAGTCGACAGATACGCAGTATTTT.

This chain links TRBV29-1 with TRBJ2-3; 8 bases align to TRBD1. In germline, CDR1 is SQVTM, CDR2 ANQGSEA. V lost 7 bases to trimming and J lost 4 bases; unmatched junction nucleotides: 7. This CDR3 spans 13 amino acids. CDR3 coding DNA: TGCAGCGGGGGACAGGTGACCCCAGATACGCAGTATTTT. Encoded protein: CSGGQVTPDTQYF.

This clone was observed a few times. J is TRBJ2-7 and V is TRBV28; a possible D gene is TRBD1 (5 bases). Germline values: CDR1 MDHEN, CDR2 SYDVKM. V was trimmed by 6 bases and J by 2 bases, leaving 17 bases between them. This CDR3 is built from 15 residues. The CDR3 DNA sequence: TGTGCCAGCAGCCTCATCCTGACAGAGCCCTACGAGCAGTACTTC. This sequence encodes CASSLILTEPYEQYF.

This chain links TRBV7-9 with TRBJ1-3, with D unclear. V was clipped by 4 bases and J by 1 base, with 8 bases between them. Per germline, CDR1 SEHNR and CDR2 FQNEAQ (reference sequence). The CDR3 covers 14 residues. This chain's CDR3 is CASSSVGSGNTIYF. The DNA of the CDR3 is TGTGCCAGCAGCTCGGTCGGATCTGGAAACACCATATATTTT.

This chain links TRBV2 with TRBJ2-3; D is undetermined. V lost 7 bases, J lost 2 bases, and 13 bases lay in between. The CDR3 length is 14 residues. In germline, CDR1 is SNHLY, CDR2 FYNNEI. The CDR3 DNA sequence: TGTGCCAGCACCGTCGGCAGACTCACAGATACGCAGTATTTT. This codes for CASTVGRLTDTQYF.

The rearrangement links TRBV27 to TRBJ2-1; TRBD2 aligns across 13 bases. CDR3 length: 18 amino acids. Looked up from germline, CDR1 is MNHEY and CDR2 is SMNVEV (reference sequence). V shed 6 bases and J 0 bases; nucleotides not matched to a gene: 8. The CDR3 region has the DNA TGTGCCAGCAGCGAGACTAGCGGGAGGCTCCTCTCCTACAATGAGCAGTTCTTC. This codes for CASSETSGRLLSYNEQFF.

This chain connects TRBV29-1 to TRBJ1-1; weak D call: TRBD1 (6 bases). V lost 3 bases and J 8 bases, leaving 13 bases between the germline ends. This CDR3 is 12 amino acids long. Germline loops: CDR1 SQVTM, CDR2 ANQGSEA. The CDR3 DNA follows: TGCAGCGTTGATAGGACAGCCACAGAAGCTTTCTTT. Translated, it gives CSVDRTATEAFF.

This rearrangement joins TRBV2 to TRBJ2-1; TRBD2 might be the D (5 bases). Germline CDR1 is SNHLY and CDR2 is FYNNEI. This CDR3 comprises 12 residues. The CDR3 here is CSKSGAYNEQFF. DNA of the CDR3: TGTAGTAAGTCCGGGGCCTACAATGAGCAGTTCTTC. Full variable domain (missing parts from reference TRBV2 and TRBJ2-1): EPEVTQTPSHQVTQMGQEVILRCVPISNHLYFYWYRQILGQKVEFLVSFYNNEISEKSEIFDDQFSVERPDGSNFTLKIRSTKLEDSAMYFCSKSGAYNEQFFGPGTRLTVL.

This sequence joins TRBV2 and TRBJ2-3, with D maybe TRBD2 (5 bases). The CDR3 runs to 13 residues. In germline, CDR1 is SNHLY, CDR2 FYNNEI. Trimming cost V 7 bases and J 6 bases, with 14 bases left between them. In DNA form, the CDR3 reads TGTGCCAGCAATAGAGAGGGCCGTGATACGCAGTATTTT. Protein sequence: CASNREGRDTQYF.

The chain employs TRBV10-3 and TRBJ2-7, with D perhaps matching TRBD1 (5 bases). Between the trimmed V and J ends, which lost 4 bases and 4 bases, there was a span of 11 bases. CDR3 length equals 13 residues. Germline CDR1 ENHRY, CDR2 SYGVKD. This chain's CDR3 is CAISGAREYEQYF. The CDR3 nucleotides are TGTGCCATCAGTGGAGCCAGGGAATACGAGCAGTACTTC.

The rearrangement joins TRBV14 to TRBJ1-2; D might be TRBD1 (6 bases). The CDR3 runs to 11 residues. The germline V and J ends were trimmed by 2 bases and 13 bases, with 11 bases remaining between them. Germline V CDR1 and CDR2: SGHDN, FVKESK. DNA for the CDR3: TGTGCCAGCAGCCAAACAGGGCTCGGCACCTTC. Protein sequence: CASSQTGLGTF.